This T cell receptor (beta chain) was observed in a study of vaccination and CD4 T cells after COVID-19. Study-wide background: At a median about 78 days (range 14 to 241) after dose two, post-vaccine samples were obtained. General study points: Median SARS-CoV-2-reactive clonotype numbers went from approximately 21 to 40; this increase was not significant.

A word on this clonotype: Its matching antigen is unknown.

The treatment was: approximately nine-day PBMC culture with coronavirus spike peptide pools or control peptides (ViraFEST assay). ViraFEST grew antigen-specific T cells using peptide pools, then sequenced TCRs. Per germline, CDR1 LGHNT and CDR2 FRNRAP. The CDR3 spans 16 residues. V was cut by 5 bases and J by 2 bases, with 16 bases left in between. Cultured CD4+ T-cell DNA underwent Oncomine TCR Beta short-read sequencing. TCRdb ran MiXCR on the PCR reads and lists one entry per CDR3 protein. The data show more than 10,000 distinct CDR3 sequences, 46% seen once. The chain recombines TRBV12-5 with TRBJ1-3, with D unresolved. The source of this sequence is a human donor who had recovered from COVID-19. Sequenced: CD4+ T cells from blood, cultured in vitro. CDR3 sequence reads: CASGPGLQRPGNTIYF. The CDR3 region has the DNA TGTGCTAGTGGTCCCGGACTCCAGAGGCCTGGAAACACCATATATTTT.